Listed below are T cell receptor beta chains from one sample, sequenced in a study of tumor-infiltrating lymphocytes in primary liver carcinoma. TCRdb itself ran the multiplex PCR reads through MiXCR, one entry per CDR3 protein. The data show roughly 100,000 distinct CDR3 sequences, roughly 85% seen once. Sequenced material: liver tumor tissue from sampling region 3. The receptors derive from a man aged 35 to 55 with primary liver carcinoma and hepatitis B virus infection. Each CDR3 is given with its conserved first and last residue. The D gene is left open where the match is weak. Expanded clones get a size class; other rows say once, few or many, or leave the size out.

V gene: TRBV19
D gene: TRBD2
J gene: TRBJ2-3
clone size: few
CDR3 protein: CASSIKGLAAPEYF
CDR3 DNA: TGTGCCAGTAGTATAAAGGGGCTAGCGGCCCCCGAGTATTTT

V gene: TRBV6-6
D gene: TRBD1
J gene: TRBJ1-1
clone size: few
CDR3 protein: CASSTGGITEAFF
CDR3 DNA: TGTGCCAGTAGCACAGGGGGGATTACCGAAGCTTTCTTT

V gene: TRBV10-3
D gene: .
J gene: TRBJ2-2
clone size: .
CDR3 protein: CAVSDTDIGELFF
CDR3 DNA: TGTGCCGTCAGTGATACAGACATCGGGGAGCTGTTTTTT

V gene: TRBV5-1
D gene: .
J gene: TRBJ1-6
clone size: .
CDR3 protein: CASSDSLVGHNSPLHF
CDR3 DNA: TGCGCCAGCAGCGACAGCCTGGTAGGGCATAATTCACCCCTCCACTTT

V gene: TRBV6-2/TRBV6-3
D gene: TRBD2
J gene: TRBJ2-3
clone size: .
CDR3 protein: CASSYLAGGPADTHYF
CDR3 DNA: TGTGCCAGCAGTTACCTAGCGGGAGGGCCGGCTGATACGCACTATTTT

V gene: TRBV6-1
D gene: TRBD2
J gene: TRBJ2-3
clone size: .
CDR3 protein: CASSPTSGWLDTQYF
CDR3 DNA: TGTGCCAGCAGTCCGACTAGCGGGTGGTTAGATACGCAGTATTTT

V gene: TRBV6-2/TRBV6-3
D gene: TRBD1
J gene: TRBJ2-5
clone size: .
CDR3 protein: CASSPLLGGGETQYF
CDR3 DNA: TGTGCCAGCAGTCCCCTGCTAGGGGGCGGAGAGACCCAGTACTTC

V gene: TRBV28
D gene: TRBD2
J gene: TRBJ2-7
clone size: .
CDR3 protein: CASRPRTSGLSYEQYF
CDR3 DNA: TGTGCCAGCAGACCAAGGACTAGTGGGCTTTCCTACGAGCAGTACTTC

V gene: TRBV6-1
D gene: .
J gene: TRBJ2-1
clone size: .
CDR3 protein: CASTSTVDSYNEQFF
CDR3 DNA: TGTGCCAGCACTTCTACAGTGGACTCTTACAATGAGCAGTTCTTC

V gene: TRBV12-3/TRBV12-4
D gene: .
J gene: TRBJ1-5
clone size: medium-sized
CDR3 protein: CASTRGTAINQPQHF
CDR3 DNA: TGTGCCAGCACGCGGGGCACCGCAATAAATCAGCCCCAGCATTTT

V gene: TRBV6-1
D gene: TRBD1
J gene: TRBJ1-2
clone size: .
CDR3 protein: CAVRQGLTGGHTF
CDR3 DNA: TGTGCTGTTCGACAGGGTTTGACCGGGGGCCACACCTTC

V gene: TRBV6-6
D gene: .
J gene: TRBJ1-2
clone size: .
CDR3 protein: CGGRPTGGREGYTF
CDR3 DNA: TGTGGCGGCCGACCTACGGGGGGCAGGGAAGGCTACACCTTC

V gene: TRBV2
D gene: TRBD1
J gene: TRBJ1-2
clone size: .
CDR3 protein: CASSAPGWTGYDYTF
CDR3 DNA: TGTGCCAGCAGTGCCCCTGGATGGACAGGGTATGACTACACCTTC

V gene: TRBV29-1
D gene: .
J gene: TRBJ1-3
clone size: .
CDR3 protein: CSVSTVLSGNTLYF
CDR3 DNA: TGCAGCGTTTCGACAGTCCTCTCTGGGAACACCTTATATTTT

V gene: TRBV11-1
D gene: .
J gene: TRBJ1-6
clone size: .
CDR3 protein: CASSRTLVTPLHF
CDR3 DNA: TGTGCAAGCAGCCGAACACTGGTTACACCCCTCCACTTT

V gene: TRBV5-1
D gene: TRBD1
J gene: TRBJ1-6
clone size: once
CDR3 protein: CASSLEQRDSTNSPLHF
CDR3 DNA: TGTGCCAGCAGCTTGGAACAGCGGGACAGTACTAATTCACCCCTCCACTTT

V gene: TRBV5-6
D gene: .
J gene: TRBJ2-7
clone size: .
CDR3 protein: CASSSWGLSSYEKYF
CDR3 DNA: TGTGCCAGCAGTTCCTGGGGTCTCTCTTCCTACGAGAAGTACTTC

V gene: TRBV5-1
D gene: .
J gene: TRBJ2-1
clone size: many
CDR3 protein: CASSSVQDNEQFF
CDR3 DNA: TGCGCCAGCAGCTCAGTCCAAGACAATGAGCAGTTCTTC

V gene: TRBV6-6
D gene: TRBD1
J gene: TRBJ1-5
clone size: .
CDR3 protein: CANSSPRGPTGDSNQAQHF
CDR3 DNA: TGTGCCAACAGTTCGCCACGGGGGCCGACAGGGGATAGCAATCAGGCCCAGCATTTT

V gene: TRBV6-6
D gene: .
J gene: TRBJ1-1
clone size: .
CDR3 protein: CTSSQKNTEAFF
CDR3 DNA: TGTACCAGCAGCCAGAAAAACACTGAAGCTTTCTTT

V gene: TRBV29-1
D gene: TRBD1
J gene: TRBJ2-7
clone size: .
CDR3 protein: CSVQITGGECEQYF
CDR3 DNA: TGCAGCGTACAAATTACAGGGGGCGAGTGCGAGCAGTACTTC

V gene: TRBV6-1
D gene: .
J gene: TRBJ2-7
clone size: .
CDR3 protein: CASSDGRLNYEQYF
CDR3 DNA: TGTGCCAGTAGTGACGGCCGGTTAAACTACGAGCAGTACTTC

V gene: TRBV6-2/TRBV6-3
D gene: TRBD2
J gene: TRBJ2-3
clone size: .
CDR3 protein: CASIYAGESDTQYF
CDR3 DNA: TGTGCTAGCATTTACGCGGGGGAATCAGATACGCAGTATTTT

V gene: TRBV29-1
D gene: TRBD1
J gene: TRBJ1-5
clone size: many
CDR3 protein: CSVSGQDQPQHF
CDR3 DNA: TGCAGCGTTTCCGGACAGGATCAGCCCCAGCATTTT

V gene: TRBV28
D gene: TRBD1
J gene: TRBJ2-2
clone size: once
CDR3 protein: CASSYPQGPYTGELFF
CDR3 DNA: TGTGCCAGCAGTTACCCACAGGGGCCCTACACTGGGGAGCTGTTTTTT

V gene: TRBV29-1
D gene: .
J gene: TRBJ2-3
clone size: .
CDR3 protein: CSGIQIADTDTQYF
CDR3 DNA: TGCAGCGGGATTCAAATAGCGGATACAGATACGCAGTATTTT

V gene: TRBV7-8
D gene: TRBD2
J gene: TRBJ2-2
clone size: .
CDR3 protein: CANSPSGRTSGERFF
CDR3 DNA: TGTGCCAACAGCCCGAGCGGGAGAACGAGCGGGGAGCGGTTTTTT

V gene: TRBV6-1
D gene: TRBD1
J gene: TRBJ1-2
clone size: .
CDR3 protein: CASLVSGTGSDGYTF
CDR3 DNA: TGTGCCAGCTTAGTTTCCGGGACAGGGTCTGATGGCTACACCTTC

V gene: TRBV10-2
D gene: TRBD1
J gene: TRBJ1-2
clone size: .
CDR3 protein: CASNPGQGSSYTF
CDR3 DNA: TGCGCCAGCAATCCGGGACAGGGTTCGAGTTACACCTTC

V gene: TRBV5-4
D gene: .
J gene: TRBJ2-2
clone size: .
CDR3 protein: CVCSFDERTGELFF
CDR3 DNA: TGCGTCTGCAGCTTTGATGAGCGCACCGGGGAGCTGTTTTTT

V gene: TRBV2
D gene: .
J gene: TRBJ1-1
clone size: .
CDR3 protein: CASSVLSLRAEAFF
CDR3 DNA: TGTGCCAGCAGTGTCCTCTCCCTAAGGGCTGAAGCTTTCTTT

V gene: TRBV30
D gene: TRBD1
J gene: TRBJ1-1
clone size: .
CDR3 protein: CGRQGSNIEVFF
CDR3 DNA: TGTGGCAGACAGGGTTCGAACATTGAAGTTTTCTTT

V gene: TRBV4-3
D gene: .
J gene: TRBJ2-1
clone size: .
CDR3 protein: CASIQETRGRYDEQFF
CDR3 DNA: TGCGCTAGCATCCAAGAAACCAGGGGGAGGTACGATGAGCAGTTCTTC

V gene: TRBV11-2
D gene: TRBD1
J gene: TRBJ1-1
clone size: .
CDR3 protein: CTNRRGQNNEAFF
CDR3 DNA: TGTACCAACAGGAGGGGACAGAACAATGAAGCTTTCTTT

V gene: TRBV12-3/TRBV12-4
D gene: .
J gene: TRBJ1-2
clone size: .
CDR3 protein: CASTPVQENYGYTF
CDR3 DNA: TGTGCTAGCACCCCGGTACAGGAGAACTATGGCTACACCTTC

V gene: TRBV29-1
D gene: TRBD2
J gene: TRBJ2-1
clone size: .
CDR3 protein: CSVEPSTSGIYNEQFF
CDR3 DNA: TGCAGCGTTGAACCGTCCACTAGCGGGATCTACAATGAGCAGTTCTTC

V gene: TRBV4-2
D gene: TRBD1
J gene: TRBJ2-1
clone size: .
CDR3 protein: CACSQDWRTGRVYNKQFF
CDR3 DNA: TGTGCCTGCAGCCAAGATTGGAGGACAGGCAGAGTCTACAATAAGCAGTTCTTC